One sample yielded the 32 T cell receptor beta chains listed below, sequenced in a study of blood T cell repertoires in COVID-19. Produced via immunoSEQ multiplex PCR; TCRdb's table is partial and in-frame only. Counted here are about 78,000 clones, around nine tenths occurring once; the ten biggest clones make up around 4.5%. Input material: peripheral blood. Every receptor here comes from a man between 50 and 59 years old with active or convalescent COVID-19.

This clone was recorded only once. Other nucleotide sequences from this sample produce the same CDR3. V usage is TRBV27 and J usage is TRBJ1-6; D is uncertain. The germline CDR1 and CDR2 sequences are MNHEY and SMNVEV (reference sequence). Trimming shortened V by 1 base and J by 9 bases, and 13 bases separated the two germline ends. The CDR3 runs 15 residues. CDR3 bases: TGTGCCAGCAGTTTATATCGGGGAATGGGTTCACCCCTCCACTTT. Encoded protein: CASSLYRGMGSPLHF.

The chain carries TRBV3-1 (or the pseudogene TRBV3-2) and TRBJ2-1; 8 bases align to TRBD2. The length of the CDR3 is 15 residues. The V gene's germline CDR1 is LGHDT and CDR2 YNNKEL (reference sequence). The J segment lost 4 bases and the V segment lost 4 bases, leaving 6 bases of the junction unmatched. CDR3: CASSPGGGIYNEQFF. DNA for the CDR3: TGTGCCAGCAGCCCCGGGGGGGGGATTTACAATGAGCAGTTCTTC.

The chain employs TRBV28 and TRBJ2-3; D ambiguous. The CDR3 is made up of 11 amino acids. Trimming stripped 4 bases from V and 6 bases from J, with 5 bases between. Germline values: CDR1 MDHEN, CDR2 SYDVKM. Here the CDR3 reads CASSSPDTQYF. CDR3 DNA: TGTGCCAGCAGTTCCCCTGATACGCAGTATTTT. The complete variable domain, with remaining parts taken from reference TRBV28 and TRBJ2-3, reads DVKVTQSSRYLVKRTGEKVFLECVQDMDHENMFWYRQDPGLGLRLIYFSYDVKMKEKGDIPEGYSVSREKKERFSLILESASTNQTSMYLCASSSPDTQYFGPGTRLTVL.

The chain recombines TRBV15 with TRBJ2-5; D is possibly TRBD2 (6 bases). CDR1 is LNHNV, CDR2 YYDKDF, per germline (reference sequence). Trimming shortened V by 3 bases and J by 5 bases, and 13 bases separated the two germline ends. The CDR3 has 14 residues. The CDR3 region is CATSRGGGTETQYF. The CDR3 DNA reads as TGTGCCACCAGCAGGGGAGGTGGGACGGAGACCCAGTACTTC.

The chain recombines TRBV28 with TRBJ1-6; perhaps TRBD1 as D (5 bases). This CDR3 has 14 amino acids. Germline-derived CDR1 and CDR2 are MDHEN and SYDVKM. Trimming left V 5 bases short and J 3 bases short, with 8 bases between. The CDR3: CASSTRVYNSPLHF. The CDR3 DNA reads as TGTGCCAGCAGTACCAGGGTCTATAATTCACCCCTCCACTTT.

CDR3 in DNA: TGTGCCACCAGTGAGGAGTTGGACAGGGCTAGTGAAAAACTGTTTTTT. This sequence encodes CATSEELDRASEKLFF. V is TRBV24-1 and J is TRBJ1-4, with 8 positions matching TRBD1. The CDR3 totals 16 residues. Germline CDR1 is KGHDR and CDR2 is SFDVKD. The V gene end was trimmed by 4 bases and the J gene end by 7 bases; junction bases not matched to a gene: 10.

V is TRBV10-3 and J is TRBJ2-1; 13 positions match TRBD2. The ends lost 1 base at V and 9 bases at J; junction bases unmatched: 6. CDR1 is ENHRY and CDR2 is SYGVKD in the germline V gene. The CDR3 length is 16 residues. CDR3 nucleotides: TGTGCCATCAGTGAGTTGACTAGCGGGGGGCGGGGTGAGCAGTTCTTC. The encoded protein is CAISELTSGGRGEQFF.

The rearrangement joins TRBV27 to TRBJ2-1, with 13 bases identical to TRBD2. This CDR3 has 15 residues. Germline values: CDR1 MNHEY, CDR2 SMNVEV (reference sequence). The V segment lost 6 bases and the J segment 9 bases; nucleotides outside the gene matches: 8. CDR3 residues: CASSPLAGGPSEQFF. In nucleotides, the CDR3 is TGTGCCAGCAGCCCACTAGCGGGGGGGCCGAGTGAGCAGTTCTTC.

The chain uses TRBV5-1 and TRBJ2-3; 10 bases line up with TRBD2. Germline loops: CDR1 SGHRS, CDR2 YFSETQ. V shed 2 bases and J 2 bases; nucleotides not matched to a gene: 5. This CDR3 is 16 amino acids long. In DNA form, the CDR3 reads TGCGCCAGCAGCTTTCTAGCGGGGGACCACACAGATACGCAGTATTTT. As protein: CASSFLAGDHTDTQYF.

CDR3 DNA: TGTGCCAGCAGCAAAGACAGGGTCGCGGAGACCCAGTACTTC. This translates into CASSKDRVAETQYF. The gene calls are TRBV7-6 and TRBJ2-5; TRBD1 agrees at 7 bases. CDR3 length: 14 residues. CDR1 is SGHVS, CDR2 FNYEAQ, per germline. V was clipped by 5 bases and J by 5 bases; unmatched bases: 8.

The chain recombines TRBV7-2 with TRBJ2-5; no reliable D call. Trimming pared 1 base from V and 1 base from J, leaving 4 bases between. The CDR3 sequence is 13 residues long. Germline V gene lookup returns CDR1 SGHTA and CDR2 FQGNSA. The CDR3, as DNA: TGTGCCAGCAGCTTAGGGCTCCAAGAGACCCAGTACTTC. This sequence encodes CASSLGLQETQYF.

This clone was seen once. The CDR3 spells CASSPPGNPNIQYF. The DNA of the CDR3 is TGTGCCAGCTCACCACCGGGCAACCCAAACATTCAGTACTTC. The V call is TRBV18, the J call TRBJ2-4; D gene uncertain. The CDR3 extends over 14 amino acids. V gave up 0 bases and J gave up 6 bases, with 9 bases separating them. Germline V CDR1 and CDR2: KGHSH, LQKENI.

The V and J genes are TRBV5-1 and TRBJ1-4, with a possible D match to TRBD1 (6 bases). The CDR3 has 12 residues. Trimming pared 0 bases from V and 10 bases from J, leaving 7 bases between. CDR1 and CDR2 (germline): SGHRS, YFSETQ. In DNA, the CDR3 is TGCGCCAGCAGCTTGGAACAGGGAAAACTGTTTTTT. Protein product: CASSLEQGKLFF.

The chain is built from TRBV7-9 and TRBJ1-1; unclear D gene. The CDR3 has 13 residues. The V gene lost 1 base and the J gene lost 1 base, with 4 bases spanning the gap. Germline CDR1 reads SEHNR; CDR2 reads FQNEAQ (reference sequence). CDR3 DNA sequence: TGTGCCAGCAGCTTAGGCAGGAACACTGAAGCTTTCTTT. Translation: CASSLGRNTEAFF.

The rearrangement links TRBV2 to TRBJ1-1; D unresolved. Trimming took off 5 bases at V and 0 bases at J, with 13 bases between the two ends. Germline V gene data show CDR1 as SNHLY and CDR2 as FYNNEI. The CDR3 has 15 amino acids. CDR3 in DNA: TGTGCCAGCAGTACCACGACACTTTTGAACACTGAAGCTTTCTTT. Protein: CASSTTTLLNTEAFF.

This clone was detected only a few times. The chain uses TRBV19 and TRBJ1-5, with 7 bases aligning to TRBD1. CDR3 length equals 15 residues. With 7 bases clipped from V and 0 bases from J, the junction kept 6 bases outside the gene matches. Germline-derived CDR1 and CDR2 are LNHDA and SQIVND (reference sequence). For the CDR3, the DNA is TGTGCCAGTACCCCGACAGGGTTTAGCAATCAGCCCCAGCATTTT. This codes for CASTPTGFSNQPQHF.

The CDR3 sequence: CASSVSWGGTEAFF. DNA for the CDR3: TGTGCCAGCAGCGTCTCTTGGGGAGGGACTGAAGCTTTCTTT. This chain joins TRBV9 and TRBJ1-1; D unclear. V was shortened by 2 bases and J by 5 bases, with 13 bases between the two germline ends. The CDR3 covers 14 residues. Germline V gene lookup returns CDR1 SGDLS and CDR2 YYNGEE.

CDR3 in amino acids: CASSFGKIYEQYF. CDR3 coding DNA: TGTGCCAGCAGCTTCGGGAAAATCTACGAGCAGTACTTC. The V gene is TRBV11-2, the J gene TRBJ2-7; weak D call: TRBD2 (5 bases). Germline V CDR1 and CDR2: SGHAT, FQNNGV. This CDR3 comprises 13 residues. Trimming cost V 3 bases and J 3 bases, with 9 bases left between them.

CDR3 amino acids: CASTKDRRGEQFF. Here the CDR3 DNA reads TGTGCCAGCACCAAGGACCGACGGGGTGAGCAGTTCTTC. The chain joins TRBV19 to TRBJ2-1; possibly TRBD2 for D (5 bases). The germline V gene has CDR1 LNHDA and CDR2 SQIVND (reference sequence). This CDR3 is built from 13 residues. Trimming left V 9 bases short and J 9 bases short, with 18 bases between.

The chain combines TRBV19 with TRBJ2-1; D not resolved. With 5 bases removed from V and 5 bases from J, the gap between germline ends came to 4 bases. The CDR3 runs 11 residues. Looked up from germline, CDR1 is LNHDA and CDR2 is SQIVND (reference sequence). This chain's CDR3 is CASSSNNEQFF. The DNA for the CDR3 is TGTGCCAGTAGTTCCAACAATGAGCAGTTCTTC. The full variable domain, completed using reference TRBV19 and TRBJ2-1, is DGGITQSPKYLFRKEGQNVTLSCEQNLNHDAMYWYRQDPGQGLRLIYYSQIVNDFQKGDIAEGYSVSREKKESFPLTVTSAQKNPTAFYLCASSSNNEQFFGPGTRLTVL.

This clone was seen just once. The chain couples TRBV19 to TRBJ1-3; no firm D call. Trimming pared 2 bases from V and 0 bases from J, leaving 11 bases between. From germline, CDR1 is LNHDA and CDR2 SQIVND (reference sequence). This CDR3 has 16 residues. In DNA, the CDR3 is TGTGCCAGTAGTATACTAACCCGGAGCTCTGGAAACACCATATATTTT. Translating it yields CASSILTRSSGNTIYF.

V gene TRBV28 combines with J gene TRBJ2-3, with TRBD2 identical over 12 bases. This CDR3 has 15 amino acids. V lost 8 bases to trimming and J lost 0 bases; unmatched junction nucleotides: 3. Germline V gene sequence: CDR1 MDHEN, CDR2 SYDVKM. Here the CDR3 DNA reads TGTGCCAGCGGGCTAGCGGGGGGGAGCACAGATACGCAGTATTTT. Its translation: CASGLAGGSTDTQYF.

Only one count was recorded for this clone. The chain carries TRBV4-2 and TRBJ1-6, with D hard to call. Trimming shortened V by 0 bases and J by 7 bases, and 13 bases separated the two germline ends. Germline CDR1 is LGHNA and CDR2 is YNFKEQ. The CDR3 sequence is 16 residues long. The CDR3: CASSQDSQVTNSPLHF. The CDR3 DNA reads as TGTGCCAGCAGCCAAGATTCGCAGGTCACGAATTCACCCCTCCACTTT.

The gene calls are TRBV18 and TRBJ2-3; 9 bases are shared with TRBD1. Germline lookup yields CDR1 KGHSH and CDR2 LQKENI. Trimming cost V 5 bases and J 9 bases; bases outside gene matches: 12. The CDR3 contains 15 residues. CDR3 in DNA: TGTGCCAGCTCAACCCGGACAGGGGTGATTTTCACGCAGTATTTT. This translates into CASSTRTGVIFTQYF.

This clone was detected once. This sequence joins TRBV5-1 and TRBJ2-1; 11 bases align to TRBD1. V lost 7 bases, J lost 6 bases, and 3 bases stayed unmatched. Germline-derived CDR1 and CDR2 are SGHRS and YFSETQ. This CDR3 comprises 13 residues. The CDR3 is CASGTGGRNEQFF. CDR3 nucleotide sequence: TGCGCCAGCGGGACAGGGGGACGCAATGAGCAGTTCTTC.

The J gene is TRBJ2-1, the V gene TRBV30, with a tentative D call TRBD2 (6 bases). V lost 3 bases to trimming and J lost 15 bases, with 21 bases between them. This CDR3 is built from 13 residues. Germline-derived CDR1 and CDR2 are GTSNPN and SVGIG (reference sequence). The CDR3 loop reads CAWSTFGEAMGFF. CDR3 nucleotides: TGTGCCTGGAGCACCTTTGGGGAGGCCATGGGGTTCTTC. Full variable domain (outside the CDR3, taken from reference TRBV30 and TRBJ2-1): SQTIHQWPATLVQPVGSPLSLECTVEGTSNPNLYWYRQAAGRGLQLLFYSVGIGQISSEVPQNLSASRPQDRQFILSSKKLLLSDSGFYLCAWSTFGEAMGFFGPGTRLTVL.

Regarding this clone: At one end the junction does not follow the germline gene, possibly because of a read error. V and J are TRBV30 and TRBJ2-5, with D hard to call. CDR3 length: 13 amino acids. Looked up from germline, CDR1 is GTSNPN and CDR2 is SVGIG (reference sequence). For the CDR3, the DNA is TGTGCCTGGAGATTAACTTCCCAAGAGGCCCAGTACTTC. This codes for CAWRLTSQEAQYF.

This clone was recorded once. J is TRBJ2-1 and V is TRBV10-2; D is possibly TRBD2 (5 bases). The CDR3 length is 11 residues. V was trimmed by 4 bases and J by 9 bases, leaving 7 bases between them. Germline V CDR1 and CDR2: WSHSY, SAAADI. CDR3 nucleotide sequence: TGCGCCAGCAGTGTTACTAGTGAGCAGTTCTTC. Translated: CASSVTSEQFF.

The genes are TRBV24-1 and TRBJ2-1, with TRBD2 matching over 11 bases. CDR1 is KGHDR, CDR2 SFDVKD, per germline. Trimming at V came to 3 bases and at J to 8 bases, leaving 8 bases not matched to a gene. The CDR3 contains 16 residues. CDR3 in DNA: TGTGCCACCAGTGATAAGGGTAGCGGGGGGGCCTATGAGCAGTTCTTC. Its protein is CATSDKGSGGAYEQFF.

This clone was observed once. The chain is built from TRBV7-2 and TRBJ1-1; TRBD1 matches 7 bases. With V trimmed by 5 bases and J by 1 base, 7 bases remained unmatched. CDR3 length: 15 amino acids. CDR1 is SGHTA, CDR2 FQGNSA, per germline. CDR3 nucleotide sequence: TGTGCCAGCAGCCCCTGGACAGGTCAGAACACTGAAGCTTTCTTT. Translating gives CASSPWTGQNTEAFF.

The gene calls are TRBV10-3 and TRBJ1-1; TRBD1 agrees at 8 bases. Trimming took 6 bases from V and 4 from J; bases not matched to a gene: 19. The V gene's germline CDR1 is ENHRY and CDR2 SYGVKD. The CDR3 sequence is 18 residues long. CDR3 sequence: CAISDRVDRGVGGTEAFF. The CDR3, as DNA: TGTGCCATCAGCGACCGGGTAGACAGGGGTGTGGGTGGCACTGAAGCTTTCTTT.

The V call is TRBV7-9, the J call TRBJ1-1, with 7 bases aligning to TRBD1. The germline gives CDR1 SEHNR, CDR2 FQNEAQ (reference sequence). CDR3 length equals 14 residues. The ends lost 5 bases at V and 6 bases at J; junction bases unmatched: 9. The CDR3 here is CASSPRTGAAEAFF. The DNA for the CDR3 is TGTGCCAGCAGCCCCCGTACAGGGGCGGCTGAAGCTTTCTTT.